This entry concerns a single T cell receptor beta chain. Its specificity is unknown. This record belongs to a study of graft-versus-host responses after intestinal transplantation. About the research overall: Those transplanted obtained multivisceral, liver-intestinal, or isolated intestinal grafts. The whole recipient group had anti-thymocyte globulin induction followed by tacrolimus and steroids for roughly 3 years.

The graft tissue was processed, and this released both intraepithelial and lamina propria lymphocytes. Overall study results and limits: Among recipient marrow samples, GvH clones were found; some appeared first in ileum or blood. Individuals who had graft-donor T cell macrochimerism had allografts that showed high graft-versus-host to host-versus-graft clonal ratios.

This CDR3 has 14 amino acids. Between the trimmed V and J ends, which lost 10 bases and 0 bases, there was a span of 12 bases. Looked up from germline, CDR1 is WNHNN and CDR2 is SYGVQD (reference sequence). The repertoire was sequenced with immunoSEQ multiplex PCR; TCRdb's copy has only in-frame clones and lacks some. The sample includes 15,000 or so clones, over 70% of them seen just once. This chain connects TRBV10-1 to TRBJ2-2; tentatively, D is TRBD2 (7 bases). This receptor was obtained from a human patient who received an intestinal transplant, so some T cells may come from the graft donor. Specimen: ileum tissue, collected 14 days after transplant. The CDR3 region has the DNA TGCGCCACCAGGGAGGGGGCGAACACCGGGGAGCTGTTTTTT. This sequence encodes CATREGANTGELFF.